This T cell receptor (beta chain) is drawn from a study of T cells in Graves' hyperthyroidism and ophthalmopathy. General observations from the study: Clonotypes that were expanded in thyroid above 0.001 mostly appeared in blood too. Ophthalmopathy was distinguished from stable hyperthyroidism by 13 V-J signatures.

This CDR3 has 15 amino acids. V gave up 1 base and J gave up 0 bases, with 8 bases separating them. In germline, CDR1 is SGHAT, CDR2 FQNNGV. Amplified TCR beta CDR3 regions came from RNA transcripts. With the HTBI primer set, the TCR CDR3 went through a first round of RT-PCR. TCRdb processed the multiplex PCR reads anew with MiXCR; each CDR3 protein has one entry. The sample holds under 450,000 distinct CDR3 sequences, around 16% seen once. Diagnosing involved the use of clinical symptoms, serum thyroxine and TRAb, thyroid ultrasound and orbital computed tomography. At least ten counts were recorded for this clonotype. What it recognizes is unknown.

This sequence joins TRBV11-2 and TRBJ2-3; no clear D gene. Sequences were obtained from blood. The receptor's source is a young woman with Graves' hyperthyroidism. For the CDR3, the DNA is TGTGCCAGCAGCTTAGCGGGTTCTAGCACAGATACGCAGTATTTT. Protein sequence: CASSLAGSSTDTQYF.